This record concerns one TCR beta chain sequence. V was clipped by 8 bases and J by 10 bases, with 15 bases between them. CDR3 length: 13 residues. CDR1 is LNHNV and CDR2 is YYDKDF in the germline V gene (reference sequence). Authors' data handling: From reference gene primer amplification, estimates of nucleated cell counts were derived. TCRdb's copy holds only in-frame clones and misses some; the assay was immunoSEQ multiplex PCR. The V and J calls and clone size are taken from that table; D and trimming were inferred from the DNA. The sample has hundreds of thousands of clones; about 90% are singletons. The data were obtained in a study of blood T cell repertoires in COVID-19. For the study at large: Whether acute or convalescent, the COVID-19 samples came from the United States, Italy and Spain. PBMCs, B-cell-depleted T cells, or T cells were the source of the cDNA or gDNA that made up the material.

Sequenced material: peripheral blood. The clonotype originates from a woman between 18 and 30 years old with acute or convalescent COVID-19. The rearrangement uses TRBV15 and TRBJ1-6; no firm D call. This CDR3 reads CATSGSSGSPLHF. The CDR3 DNA sequence: TGTGCCACCTCGGGGTCCTCCGGATCACCCCTCCACTTT.